The sequence of this T cell receptor (beta chain) was determined in a study of OX40 agonist ivuxolimab in advanced cancers. Study overall: The patients got ivuxolimab, which is an agonistic anti-OX40 (CD134) antibody.

Only in-frame clones appear in the TCRdb table, and some are missing; sequencing was by immunoSEQ multiplex PCR. This table has 40,000 or so clones, over 65% appearing once. With 8 bases removed from V and 1 base from J, the gap between germline ends came to 17 bases. This CDR3 is 15 amino acids long. Germline V gene lookup returns CDR1 MNHNS and CDR2 SASEGT. Study observations and caveats: Partly responding patients at 0.1-3.0 mg/kg showed some of the smallest clonal expansion.

A remark on this clone: As yet, its antigen is unknown.

V and J are TRBV6-1 and TRBJ1-1; D is uncertain. Source: CD4+ or CD8+ T cells sorted from blood, taken in a trial of the OX40 agonist ivuxolimab. The TCR comes from an adult with an advanced solid tumor such as melanoma, head and neck, liver or kidney cancer. CDR3 loop: CASVGIPTANTEAFF. The CDR3, as DNA: TGTGCCAGCGTGGGTATCCCGACGGCGAACACTGAAGCTTTCTTT.